These 28 T cell receptor beta chains came from one sample sequenced in a study of blood T cell repertoires in COVID-19. TCRdb's copy holds only in-frame clones and misses some; the assay was immunoSEQ multiplex PCR. This sample yields more than 200,000 clones, of which around nine tenths are seen a single time; more than 3.5% belongs to the top ten. Sample: PBMCs or T cells enriched from blood (not recorded which). Receptors were obtained from a woman in her 30s who had recovered from COVID-19.

The genes are TRBV28 and TRBJ1-5; D not certain. The CDR3 extends over 13 amino acids. Germline V gene data show CDR1 as MDHEN and CDR2 as SYDVKM. Deletions cut 5 bases from V and 6 bases from J, with 11 bases between. CDR3 loop: CASSPTSGQPQHF. The CDR3, as DNA: TGTGCCAGCAGTCCCACGAGTGGTCAGCCCCAGCATTTT.

The gene calls are TRBV30 and TRBJ2-1; TRBD1 is a possible D gene (5 bases). CDR3 length: 11 residues. Germline lookup yields CDR1 GTSNPN and CDR2 SVGIG (reference sequence). V was shortened by 7 bases and J by 6 bases, with 10 bases between the two germline ends. The CDR3 sequence: CAYLQGNEQFF. The CDR3 nucleotides are TGTGCCTACCTCCAGGGCAATGAGCAGTTCTTC.

This sequence joins TRBV11-3 and TRBJ2-7; D ambiguous. The CDR3 is 14 residues long. The ends were cut back, 0 bases at V and 0 bases at J, with 6 bases in the middle. Germline CDR1 reads SGHNT; CDR2 reads YENEEA. Here the CDR3 DNA reads TGTGCCAGCAGCTTAGACGGTTCCTCCTACGAGCAGTACTTC. Its protein is CASSLDGSSYEQYF. The full variable domain, completed using reference TRBV11-3 and TRBJ2-7, is EAGVVQSPRYKIIEKKQPVAFWCNPISGHNTLYWYLQNLGQGPELLIRYENEEAVDDSQLPKDRFSAERLKGVDSTLKIQPAELGDSAVYLCASSLDGSSYEQYFGPGTRLTVT.

The V gene is TRBV4-2, the J gene TRBJ1-1, with D possibly being TRBD1 (5 bases). The CDR3 totals 15 residues. Trimming stripped 4 bases from V and 0 bases from J, with 12 bases between. Germline loops: CDR1 LGHNA, CDR2 YNFKEQ. The CDR3 region has the DNA TGTGCCAGCAGCCTTTCGACAGTCATGAACACTGAAGCTTTCTTT. As protein: CASSLSTVMNTEAFF.

The V gene is TRBV4-1, the J gene TRBJ1-6, with D unresolved. With 4 bases removed from V and 5 bases from J, the gap between germline ends came to 3 bases. CDR1 and CDR2 from the germline V gene are MGHRA and YSYEKL. The CDR3 consists of 12 residues. The CDR3 sequence: CASSLDNSPLHF. The DNA of the CDR3 is TGCGCCAGCAGCCTCGATAATTCACCCCTCCACTTT.

The chain recombines TRBV9 with TRBJ2-7; D is undetermined. V lost 4 bases to trimming and J lost 1 base, with 9 bases between them. Germline assignment: CDR1 SGDLS and CDR2 YYNGEE. This CDR3 spans 13 amino acids. CDR3 protein: CASSRPGSYEQYF. The CDR3 nucleotides read TGTGCCAGCAGCCGGCCCGGGTCCTACGAGCAGTACTTC.

The chain combines TRBV15 with TRBJ1-1, with 12 bases aligning to TRBD1. Germline values: CDR1 LNHNV, CDR2 YYDKDF (reference sequence). This CDR3 has 17 residues. Germline trimming cut 2 bases from V and 10 bases from J; bases unmatched to any gene: 14. The CDR3 protein is CATSRPHLRDRGLVAFF. Here the CDR3 DNA reads TGTGCCACCAGCAGACCCCACCTCCGGGACAGGGGGCTAGTAGCTTTCTTT.

The rearrangement links TRBV4-2 to TRBJ2-1; D ambiguous. The germline CDR1 and CDR2 sequences are LGHNA and YNFKEQ. CDR3 length: 16 residues. Trimming cost V 0 bases and J 2 bases, with 11 bases left between them. The CDR3 DNA reads as TGTGCCAGCAGCCAAGACCCGGGTCTAACCTACAATGAGCAGTTCTTC. Translated: CASSQDPGLTYNEQFF.

The CDR3, as DNA: TGTGCCAGCAGCTTGACTCAGGAAGTGGCTGAAGCTTTCTTT. It specifies CASSLTQEVAEAFF. The chain joins TRBV5-7 to TRBJ1-1; D not certain. TRBV5-7 is an open reading frame whose function is uncertain. Trimming pared 1 base from V and 6 bases from J, leaving 13 bases between. This CDR3 has 14 residues.

The chain is built from TRBV20-1 and TRBJ2-3, with TRBD2 identical over 11 bases. Germline-derived CDR1 and CDR2 are DFQATT and SNEGSKA (reference sequence). CDR3 length equals 14 residues. Germline trimming cut 3 bases from V and 6 bases from J; bases unmatched to any gene: 5. This CDR3 reads CSASLLAGVDTQYF. The CDR3 DNA is TGCAGTGCTAGTTTACTAGCGGGAGTGGATACGCAGTATTTT.

The CDR3 sequence is CASSLFRREGRNEQFF. The CDR3 DNA reads as TGTGCCAGCAGTTTATTCCGGCGGGAGGGCCGTAATGAGCAGTTCTTC. This chain links TRBV28 with TRBJ2-1; 9 nucleotides match TRBD2. Germline loops: CDR1 MDHEN, CDR2 SYDVKM. V gave up 1 base and J gave up 7 bases; unmatched junction bases: 8. This CDR3 has 16 amino acids.

The chain combines TRBV5-1 with TRBJ1-1; D not resolved. Germline V gene lookup returns CDR1 SGHRS and CDR2 YFSETQ. CDR3 size: 15 residues. V was trimmed by 4 bases and J by 0 bases, leaving 13 bases between them. The CDR3 loop reads CASSPGGRLNTEAFF. Here the CDR3 DNA reads TGCGCCAGCAGCCCTGGCGGTAGGCTGAACACTGAAGCTTTCTTT.

The chain has TRBV7-2 and TRBJ2-7; maybe TRBD1 (6 bases). The CDR3 runs to 14 residues. Germline values: CDR1 SGHTA, CDR2 FQGNSA. Trimming removed 1 base from V and 2 bases from J, with 9 bases in between. CDR3 DNA: TGTGCCAGCAGCTTAGGGACAGATACCTACGAGCAGTACTTC. Its translation: CASSLGTDTYEQYF. Looking up the rest from reference TRBV7-2 and TRBJ2-7 gives the full variable domain: GAGVSQSPSNKVTEKGKDVELRCDPISGHTALYWYRQSLGQGLEFLIYFQGNSAPDKSGLPSDRFSAERTGGSVSTLTIQRTQQEDSAVYLCASSLGTDTYEQYFGPGTRLTVT.

V and J are TRBV28 and TRBJ2-7; D is ambiguous. CDR3 length: 13 residues. Per the germline V gene, CDR1 is MDHEN and CDR2 is SYDVKM. The ends were cut back, 7 bases at V and 3 bases at J, with 13 bases in the middle. This CDR3 reads CASKLGSIYEQYF. CDR3 nucleotides: TGTGCCAGCAAACTCGGGTCTATCTACGAGCAGTACTTC.

The chain links TRBV30 to TRBJ1-6; tentatively, D is TRBD1 (6 bases). This CDR3 has 15 residues. V was cut by 0 bases and J by 7 bases, with 13 bases left in between. Germline-derived CDR1 and CDR2 are GTSNPN and SVGIG (reference sequence). This chain's CDR3 is CAWSVSWQGNSPLHF. In DNA, the CDR3 is TGTGCCTGGAGTGTATCCTGGCAGGGGAATTCACCCCTCCACTTT. Looking up the rest from reference TRBV30 and TRBJ1-6 gives the full variable domain: SQTIHQWPATLVQPVGSPLSLECTVEGTSNPNLYWYRQAAGRGLQLLFYSVGIGQISSEVPQNLSASRPQDRQFILSSKKLLLSDSGFYLCAWSVSWQGNSPLHFGNGTRLTVT.

The chain carries TRBV18 and TRBJ2-3; 12 nucleotides agree with TRBD2. This CDR3 contains 17 residues. The germline CDR1 and CDR2 sequences are KGHSH and LQKENI. V lost 6 bases to trimming and J lost 2 bases; unmatched junction nucleotides: 9. The CDR3 loop is CASSMGLAGRSTDTQYF. The DNA of the CDR3 is TGTGCCAGCTCCATGGGACTAGCGGGCCGGTCCACAGATACGCAGTATTTT.

This clone showed up just a few times. Other DNA sequences in this sample translate to the same CDR3. The chain is built from TRBV6-2 or TRBV6-3 and TRBJ1-5, with 10 bases aligning to TRBD1. V lost 0 bases and J lost 0; bases outside the gene matches: 5. This CDR3 region has 18 residues. CDR1 is MNHEY and CDR2 is SVGEGT in the germline V gene. DNA for the CDR3: TGTGCCAGCAGTTACTCCCGGGACAGGGGATATAGCAATCAGCCCCAGCATTTT. Translating it yields CASSYSRDRGYSNQPQHF.

The chain combines TRBV5-1 with TRBJ1-1; D is unresolved. Trimming stripped 2 bases from V and 2 bases from J, with 13 bases between. CDR1 and CDR2 (germline): SGHRS, YFSETQ. CDR3 length equals 15 residues. Written as DNA, the CDR3 is TGCGCCAGCAGCTTAGAGGGCACAGTCAACACTGAAGCTTTCTTT. It yields the protein CASSLEGTVNTEAFF.

The chain recombines TRBV4-3 with TRBJ2-5; no firm D call. V was cut by 0 bases and J by 4 bases, with 12 bases left in between. The germline V gene has CDR1 LGHNA and CDR2 YSLEER. This CDR3 has 15 amino acids. CDR3 sequence: CASSQDLYLPETQYF. The CDR3 DNA is TGCGCCAGCAGCCAAGATCTATACCTGCCAGAGACCCAGTACTTC.

This clone was observed a handful of times. This chain uses TRBV7-9 with TRBJ2-2, with TRBD2 matching over 9 bases. V lost 3 bases, J lost 5 bases, and 10 bases stayed unmatched. Looked up from germline, CDR1 is SEHNR and CDR2 is FQNEAQ (reference sequence). CDR3 size: 17 residues. This CDR3 reads CASSFQAGTSRTGELFF. Written as DNA, the CDR3 is TGTGCCAGCAGCTTTCAAGCGGGGACTAGCAGAACCGGGGAGCTGTTTTTT.

V usage is TRBV4-2 and J usage is TRBJ2-1; 7 nucleotides line up with TRBD2. There are 16 residues in the CDR3. Germline CDR1 LGHNA, CDR2 YNFKEQ. V shed 0 bases and J 8 bases; nucleotides not matched to a gene: 10. This CDR3 reads CASSQDFGLDFYEQFF. As DNA, the CDR3 is TGTGCCAGCAGCCAAGATTTCGGACTAGATTTCTATGAGCAGTTCTTC.

This clone was seen more than once but under ten times. CDR3 residues: CASSLALGGIGTGELFF. CDR3 bases: TGTGCCAGCAGCTTAGCGCTTGGCGGGATCGGCACCGGGGAGCTGTTTTTT. The chain employs TRBV7-9 and TRBJ2-2; D possibly corresponds to TRBD2 (6 bases). Germline loops: CDR1 SEHNR, CDR2 FQNEAQ (reference sequence). Deletions cut 0 bases from V and 4 bases from J, with 15 bases between. The length of the CDR3 is 17 residues.

The chain combines TRBV18 with TRBJ2-3; D perhaps matches TRBD1 (5 bases). CDR3 size: 15 residues. Germline V lookup: CDR1 KGHSH, CDR2 LQKENI. Trimming shortened V by 2 bases and J by 0 bases, and 9 bases separated the two germline ends. The CDR3 sequence: CASSPRTPSTDTQYF. DNA for the CDR3: TGTGCCAGCTCACCAAGGACACCTAGCACAGATACGCAGTATTTT.

The chain recombines TRBV12-3 or TRBV12-4 with TRBJ1-2; D possibly corresponds to TRBD1 (5 bases). The CDR3 loop spans 12 amino acids. V was clipped by 6 bases and J by 3 bases, with 8 bases between them. CDR3 protein: CASSRDYYGYTF. CDR3 coding DNA: TGTGCCAGCAGCAGGGATTACTATGGCTACACCTTC.

This chain connects TRBV3-1 (or the pseudogene TRBV3-2) to TRBJ2-5; TRBD2 might be the D (6 bases). Trimming shortened V by 0 bases and J by 3 bases, and 11 bases separated the two germline ends. Germline values: CDR1 LGHDT, CDR2 YNNKEL (reference sequence). The CDR3 sequence is 15 residues long. CDR3 in amino acids: CASSQDLAVEETQYF. DNA for the CDR3: TGTGCCAGCAGCCAAGATTTAGCGGTAGAAGAGACCCAGTACTTC.

V and J are TRBV30 and TRBJ2-1, with D tentatively TRBD2 (6 bases). Germline CDR1 GTSNPN, CDR2 SVGIG (reference sequence). This CDR3 is built from 14 residues. CDR3: CGGGGSALVEEQFF. The CDR3, as DNA: TGTGGAGGTGGGGGGTCTGCTCTTGTGGAAGAGCAGTTCTTC.

This clone was seen only a few times. V usage is TRBV28 and J usage is TRBJ1-4, with TRBD1 matching 7 bases. Trimming removed 6 bases from V and 8 bases from J; junction bases left unmatched: 15. CDR1 is MDHEN and CDR2 is SYDVKM in the germline V gene. The CDR3 has 16 amino acids. CDR3 residues: CASSSTGGGTEEKLFF. For the CDR3, the DNA is TGTGCCAGCAGCTCGACCGGGGGCGGGACAGAAGAAAAACTGTTTTTT.

V and J are TRBV21-1 and TRBJ1-2; the table's D call, TRBD1, was not checked against the DNA. TRBV21-1 is deemed a pseudogene. The length of the CDR3 is 14 residues. CDR3 coding DNA: TGTGCCAGCAGCACCAGGTCTATTTTCAATGGCTACACCTTC. This codes for CASSTRSIFNGYTF.